This TCR beta chain derives from a study of blood T cell repertoires in COVID-19. Study as a whole: The samples span acute and convalescent COVID-19 from the United States, Italy and Spain.

The germline V gene has CDR1 MDHEN and CDR2 SYDVKM. CDR3 length equals 15 residues. Trimming at V came to 3 bases and at J to 4 bases, leaving 4 bases not matched to a gene. How the authors handled the data: Amplification of reference gene primers was used by the study to estimate nucleated cell counts. This table comes from immunoSEQ multiplex PCR, and its TCRdb copy is limited to in-frame clones, with some not included. The D gene and trimming were derived from the DNA, and the V and J assignments and clone size from that table. The sample consists of 350,000 or so clones, roughly 90% of them appearing once.

V usage is TRBV28 and J usage is TRBJ2-2, with 8 bases matching TRBD1. The sequenced sample was peripheral blood. The clonotype originates from a young man with active or convalescent COVID-19. The CDR3 DNA reads as TGTGCCAGCAGTTTTACAGGGGGTCGCACCGGGGAGCTGTTTTTT. Translation gives CASSFTGGRTGELFF.